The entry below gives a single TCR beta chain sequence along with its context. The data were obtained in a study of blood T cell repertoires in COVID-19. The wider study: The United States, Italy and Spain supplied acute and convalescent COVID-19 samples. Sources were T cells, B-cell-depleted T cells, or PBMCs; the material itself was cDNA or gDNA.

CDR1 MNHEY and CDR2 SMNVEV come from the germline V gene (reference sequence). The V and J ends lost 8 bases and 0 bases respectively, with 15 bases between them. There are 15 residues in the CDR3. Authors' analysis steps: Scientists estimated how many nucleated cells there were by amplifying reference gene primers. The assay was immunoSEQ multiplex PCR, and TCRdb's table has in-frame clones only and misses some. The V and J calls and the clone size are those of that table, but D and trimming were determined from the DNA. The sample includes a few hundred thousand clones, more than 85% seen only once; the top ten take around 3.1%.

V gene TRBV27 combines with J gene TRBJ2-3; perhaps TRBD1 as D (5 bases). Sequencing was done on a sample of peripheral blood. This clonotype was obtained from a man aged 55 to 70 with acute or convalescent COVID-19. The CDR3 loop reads CASAFDRISTDTQYF. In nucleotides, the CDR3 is TGTGCCAGCGCATTTGACAGAATTAGCACAGATACGCAGTATTTT.